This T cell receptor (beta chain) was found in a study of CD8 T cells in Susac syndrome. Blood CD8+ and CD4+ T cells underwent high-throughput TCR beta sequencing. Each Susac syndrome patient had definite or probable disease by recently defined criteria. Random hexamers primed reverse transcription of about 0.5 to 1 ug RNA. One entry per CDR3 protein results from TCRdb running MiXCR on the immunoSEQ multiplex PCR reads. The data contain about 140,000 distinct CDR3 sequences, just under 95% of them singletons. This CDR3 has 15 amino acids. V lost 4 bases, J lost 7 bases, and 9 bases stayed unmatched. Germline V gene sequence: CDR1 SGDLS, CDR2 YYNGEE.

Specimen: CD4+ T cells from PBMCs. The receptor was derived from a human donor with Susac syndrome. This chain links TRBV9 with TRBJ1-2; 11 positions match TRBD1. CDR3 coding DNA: TGTGCCAGCAGCAAAGGGGGACAGGGGGACCTTGGCTACACCTTC. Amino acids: CASSKGGQGDLGYTF.